These 28 T cell receptor beta chains came from one sample sequenced in a study of T cell responses to AZD1222 COVID-19 vaccine. Profiled with immunoSEQ multiplex PCR; TCRdb holds only in-frame clones, not every one. Among around 130,000 clones, roughly 88% were seen once, and the ten largest hold around 5%. This sample comprised peripheral blood, obtained 28 days after the second AZD1222 dose. The receptor set was obtained from an adult who received the AZD1222 COVID-19 vaccine.

This clone came up once. The rearrangement uses TRBV9 and TRBJ2-5; TRBD1 or TRBD2 may be the D gene (5 bases each). V gave up 0 bases and J gave up 4 bases, with 10 bases separating them. This CDR3 spans 14 amino acids. From germline, CDR1 is SGDLS and CDR2 YYNGEE. The CDR3 sequence is CASSVADGAETQYF. DNA for the CDR3: TGTGCCAGCAGCGTAGCTGACGGGGCAGAGACCCAGTACTTC.

This chain links TRBV5-1 with TRBJ2-3; D might be TRBD1 (6 bases). The germline V and J ends were trimmed by 0 bases and 6 bases, with 17 bases remaining between them. Germline V lookup: CDR1 SGHRS, CDR2 YFSETQ. CDR3 length equals 16 residues. The CDR3 sequence is CASSLAGTLDRDTQYF. The CDR3 coding sequence is TGCGCCAGCAGCTTGGCCGGGACATTGGATCGCGATACGCAGTATTTT.

This clone occurred a few times. This sequence joins TRBV5-4 and TRBJ1-4; no clear D. This CDR3 has 13 amino acids. V was cut by 1 base and J by 6 bases, with 7 bases left in between. Germline-derived CDR1 and CDR2 are SGHNT and YYREEE (reference sequence). This CDR3 reads CASSLWGDEKLFF. CDR3 bases: TGTGCCAGCAGCTTGTGGGGAGATGAAAAACTGTTTTTT.

This chain joins TRBV5-1 and TRBJ1-3, with 12 nucleotides matching TRBD1. V dropped 2 bases and J dropped 4; count of bases not matched to a gene: 4. Germline lookup yields CDR1 SGHRS and CDR2 YFSETQ. This CDR3 has 16 residues. The CDR3 region has the DNA TGCGCCAGCAGCTTCGGGGACAGGGGGCTCGGAAACACCATATATTTT. The encoded protein is CASSFGDRGLGNTIYF.

The genes are TRBV16 and TRBJ2-4; 13 positions agree with TRBD2. This CDR3 is 15 amino acids long. The junction had 16 bases not matched to a gene; V was cut back by 11 bases and J by 12 bases. In germline, CDR1 is KGHSY, CDR2 FQNENV. This CDR3 is CASSANGLAGDTQYF. CDR3 DNA: TGTGCCTCCTCAGCCAACGGACTAGCGGGAGACACTCAGTACTTC.

This rearrangement joins TRBV4-1 to TRBJ1-2; D unclear. The germline gives CDR1 MGHRA, CDR2 YSYEKL. The CDR3 extends over 12 amino acids. V dropped 1 base and J dropped 3 bases, with 3 bases sitting between them. CDR3 protein: CASSQVDYGYTF. CDR3 DNA sequence: TGCGCCAGCAGCCAAGTCGACTATGGCTACACCTTC.

This chain joins TRBV6-5 and TRBJ2-1, with D possibly TRBD1 on 5 matching bases. The V end lost 7 bases, the J end lost 0 bases, and 13 bases lay between the germline ends. CDR1 and CDR2 from the germline V gene are MNHEY and SVGAGI. The length of the CDR3 is 15 residues. This CDR3 reads CASKRQISSYNEQFF. The CDR3 DNA reads as TGTGCCAGCAAAAGACAGATTAGCTCCTACAATGAGCAGTTCTTC.

This clone was recorded a few times. The genes are TRBV27 and TRBJ1-4, with a tentative D call TRBD1 (5 bases). Germline assignment: CDR1 MNHEY and CDR2 SMNVEV (reference sequence). Trimming took 3 bases from V and 8 from J, leaving 13 bases between them. This CDR3 comprises 14 residues. CDR3 region: CASSFGGSIEKLFF. The CDR3 DNA is TGTGCCAGCAGTTTTGGGGGGTCTATCGAAAAACTGTTTTTT.

The V gene is TRBV7-3, the J gene TRBJ1-4; D unclear. The V end lost 5 bases, the J end lost 5 bases, and 21 bases lay between the germline ends. The germline V gene has CDR1 SGHTA and CDR2 FQGTGA. The CDR3 totals 17 residues. The CDR3, as DNA: TGTGCCAGCAGCCAATACCGAGGACGAGTGTTGAATGAAAAACTGTTTTTT. Translating it yields CASSQYRGRVLNEKLFF.

This clone was observed a single time. V is TRBV9 and J is TRBJ2-1; D is undetermined. The CDR3 runs 17 residues. Per the germline V gene, CDR1 is SGDLS and CDR2 is YYNGEE. Trimming cost V 0 bases and J 0 bases, with 13 bases left between them. Here the CDR3 DNA reads TGTGCCAGCAGCGTAGGAAGGTACGCGAGCTCCTACAATGAGCAGTTCTTC. It translates to CASSVGRYASSYNEQFF.

The sample holds one count of this clone. The V call is TRBV29-1, the J call TRBJ1-1, with TRBD1 as a possible D gene (5 bases). The ends were cut back, 6 bases at V and 4 bases at J, with 15 bases in the middle. CDR1 is SQVTM, CDR2 ANQGSEA, per germline. The CDR3 totals 13 residues. As DNA, the CDR3 is TGCAGCGTCCAAAGGCAGGGTGGCACTGAAGCTTTCTTT. Its protein product is CSVQRQGGTEAFF.

The V and J genes are TRBV19 and TRBJ1-5; TRBD1 matches at 11 bases. Germline CDR1 reads LNHDA; CDR2 reads SQIVND (reference sequence). The CDR3 is 14 amino acids. Unmatched junction bases numbered 2, after V lost 6 bases and J lost 4 bases. CDR3 sequence (DNA): TGTGCCAGTAGGGGACAGGGGGGGAATCAGCCCCAGCATTTT. This codes for CASRGQGGNQPQHF. Using reference TRBV19 and TRBJ1-5 for the parts outside the CDR3, the full variable domain is DGGITQSPKYLFRKEGQNVTLSCEQNLNHDAMYWYRQDPGQGLRLIYYSQIVNDFQKGDIAEGYSVSREKKESFPLTVTSAQKNPTAFYLCASRGQGGNQPQHFGDGTRLSIL.

This clone has a single count. V usage is TRBV7-2 and J usage is TRBJ2-3; D might be TRBD1 (7 bases). The CDR3 has 17 amino acids. Germline CDR1 is SGHTA and CDR2 is FQGNSA. The V and J ends lost 3 bases and 0 bases respectively, with 16 bases between them. CDR3 nucleotide sequence: TGTGCCAGCAGCTTGTGGGCAGGGGGGTATAGCACAGATACGCAGTATTTT. This translates into CASSLWAGGYSTDTQYF.

The chain uses TRBV19 and TRBJ2-5; D is unclear. Trimming left V 5 bases short and J 4 bases short, with 17 bases between. This CDR3 has 15 residues. Per germline, CDR1 LNHDA and CDR2 SQIVND (reference sequence). The CDR3 sequence: CASSPSTLVGETQYF. CDR3 coding DNA: TGTGCCAGTAGTCCCTCGACCCTAGTTGGAGAGACCCAGTACTTC.

The chain couples TRBV6-5 to TRBJ1-5, with TRBD1 matching over 7 bases. Trimming removed 6 bases from V and 3 bases from J; junction bases left unmatched: 8. Germline V gene data show CDR1 as MNHEY and CDR2 as SVGAGI. This CDR3 contains 15 residues. For the CDR3, the DNA is TGTGCCAGCAGGGCCCTAACAGGGGCCAATCAGCCCCAGCATTTT. Translated: CASRALTGANQPQHF.

The V and J genes are TRBV6-5 and TRBJ1-1; 7 positions match TRBD1. The CDR3 loop spans 15 amino acids. In germline, CDR1 is MNHEY, CDR2 SVGAGI. Trimming cost V 2 bases and J 1 base; bases outside gene matches: 4. The CDR3 nucleotides are TGTGCCAGCAGTTACCGACAGGGTGGGAACACTGAAGCTTTCTTT. Its protein product is CASSYRQGGNTEAFF.

The gene calls are TRBV6-2 or TRBV6-3 and TRBJ1-5, with TRBD1 matching 10 bases. The CDR3 covers 18 residues. CDR1 is MNHEY, CDR2 SVGEGT, per germline. Trimming at V came to 5 bases and at J to 2 bases, leaving 12 bases not matched to a gene. The DNA of the CDR3 is TGTGCCAGCAGTGGAAGGGTGGGACAGGGGACGGGCAATCAGCCCCAGCATTTT. Protein sequence: CASSGRVGQGTGNQPQHF.

This clone was detected once. The chain employs TRBV11-2 and TRBJ1-2, with D possibly being TRBD1 (5 bases). The ends were cut back, 5 bases at V and 4 bases at J, with 20 bases in the middle. The CDR3 sequence is 16 residues long. Germline-derived CDR1 and CDR2 are SGHAT and FQNNGV. Here the CDR3 DNA reads TGTGCCAGCAGCAGTTGGGGGAAGCCGGCATCCTATGGCTACACCTTC. The encoded protein is CASSSWGKPASYGYTF.

This clone showed up just a few times. The chain carries TRBV7-2 and TRBJ1-6; perhaps TRBD1 as D (5 bases). This CDR3 has 13 residues. Germline-derived CDR1 and CDR2 are SGHTA and FQGNSA. Trimming took off 5 bases at V and 9 bases at J, with 11 bases between the two ends. In DNA form, the CDR3 reads TGTGCCAGCAGCCCAGGGACCACTTCACCCCTCCACTTT. Protein sequence: CASSPGTTSPLHF.

The chain carries TRBV28 and TRBJ2-4; tentatively, D is TRBD1 or TRBD2 (5 bases each). The V gene's germline CDR1 is MDHEN and CDR2 SYDVKM. The CDR3 consists of 14 residues. Trimming removed 2 bases at V and 0 bases at J, with 5 bases between. CDR3 amino acids: CASSLGTAKNIQYF. Here the CDR3 DNA reads TGTGCCAGCAGTTTAGGGACAGCCAAAAACATTCAGTACTTC. The complete variable domain, with remaining parts taken from reference TRBV28 and TRBJ2-4, reads DVKVTQSSRYLVKRTGEKVFLECVQDMDHENMFWYRQDPGLGLRLIYFSYDVKMKEKGDIPEGYSVSREKKERFSLILESASTNQTSMYLCASSLGTAKNIQYFGAGTRLSVL.

The count of this clone is one. The chain employs TRBV5-4 and TRBJ2-7, with 14 positions matching TRBD2. V trimming: 3 bases; J trimming: 5 bases; junction bases outside the gene matches: 4. The CDR3 is 15 amino acids. Germline-derived CDR1 and CDR2 are SGHNT and YYREEE (reference sequence). CDR3 loop: CASSSGLAGGHEQYF. The CDR3 coding sequence is TGTGCCAGCAGCTCAGGACTAGCGGGAGGACACGAGCAGTACTTC.

J is TRBJ1-6 and V is TRBV27, with TRBD1 matching 8 bases. J was trimmed by 5 bases and V by 6 bases; bases with no gene match: 3. The CDR3 contains 14 residues. Germline lookup yields CDR1 MNHEY and CDR2 SMNVEV (reference sequence). This chain's CDR3 is CASRGQANNSPLHF. The CDR3 DNA sequence: TGTGCCAGCAGGGGACAGGCAAATAATTCACCCCTCCACTTT.

J is TRBJ2-5 and V is TRBV5-1, with unresolved D. V lost 0 bases and J lost 1, with 1 base in between. There are 12 residues in the CDR3. Germline lookup yields CDR1 SGHRS and CDR2 YFSETQ. The CDR3 DNA reads TGCGCCAGCAGCTTGGCCCAAGAGACCCAGTACTTC. It encodes CASSLAQETQYF.

The genes are TRBV5-1 and TRBJ2-3; the match to TRBD1 covers 7 bases. V shed 4 bases and J 1 base; nucleotides not matched to a gene: 3. The CDR3 is 14 residues long. The germline gives CDR1 SGHRS, CDR2 YFSETQ. CDR3 region: CASSRQGGTDTQYF. The CDR3 coding sequence is TGCGCCAGCAGCAGACAGGGAGGCACAGATACGCAGTATTTT.

The genes are TRBV27 and TRBJ2-3; D is uncertain. Between the trimmed V and J ends, which lost 1 base and 1 base, there was a span of 6 bases. This CDR3 is 14 amino acids long. Germline values: CDR1 MNHEY, CDR2 SMNVEV (reference sequence). The CDR3 nucleotides read TGTGCCAGCAGTTTATTTGCCCGCACAGATACGCAGTATTTT. Its protein is CASSLFARTDTQYF.

The rearrangement joins TRBV4-2 to TRBJ2-1; TRBD2 aligns across 8 bases. Germline V gene data show CDR1 as LGHNA and CDR2 as YNFKEQ. V trimming: 0 bases; J trimming: 8 bases; junction bases outside the gene matches: 6. CDR3 size: 15 residues. Here the CDR3 reads CASSQDLSGGDEQFF. The CDR3 DNA follows: TGTGCCAGCAGCCAAGATCTGAGCGGGGGCGATGAGCAGTTCTTC.

V usage is TRBV2 and J usage is TRBJ1-1; 7 bases line up with TRBD1. Germline lookup yields CDR1 SNHLY and CDR2 FYNNEI. The CDR3 is made up of 13 amino acids. The ends lost 7 bases at V and 3 bases at J; junction bases unmatched: 5. The DNA for the CDR3 is TGTGCCAGCAAATCACAGGGGCACACTGAAGCTTTCTTT. This codes for CASKSQGHTEAFF.

The J gene is TRBJ1-1, the V gene TRBV7-9; D might be TRBD1 (6 bases). This CDR3 has 14 amino acids. Germline V gives CDR1 SEHNR, CDR2 FQNEAQ (reference sequence). The V end lost 6 bases, the J end lost 1 base, and 12 bases lay between the germline ends. The CDR3 nucleotides are TGTGCCAGCAGGCCCGGGACACCGAACACTGAAGCTTTCTTT. Translation gives CASRPGTPNTEAFF.